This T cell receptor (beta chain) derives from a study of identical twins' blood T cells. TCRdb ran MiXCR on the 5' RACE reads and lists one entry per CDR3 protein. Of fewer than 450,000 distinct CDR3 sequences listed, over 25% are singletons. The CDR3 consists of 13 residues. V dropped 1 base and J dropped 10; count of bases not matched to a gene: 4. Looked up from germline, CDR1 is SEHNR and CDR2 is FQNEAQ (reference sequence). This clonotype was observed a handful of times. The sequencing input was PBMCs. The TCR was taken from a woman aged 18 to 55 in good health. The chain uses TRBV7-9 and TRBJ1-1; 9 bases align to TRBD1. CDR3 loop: CASSLVLGQGAFF. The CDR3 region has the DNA TGTGCCAGCAGCTTAGTCCTGGGACAGGGAGCTTTCTTT.